What follows are 27 T cell receptor beta chains derived from one specimen sequenced in a study of CD8 T cells in ankylosing spondylitis. Each CDR3 protein gets one entry after TCRdb re-called the 5' RACE reads with MiXCR. The sample contains about 240,000 distinct CDR3 sequences, around a tenth of which appear only once. Material: blood, either unsorted or a sorted T cell fraction (not recorded which). The receptors here all came from a male donor with ankylosing spondylitis or in good health (not recorded which).

This clonotype was counted many times. This sequence joins TRBV12-3 or TRBV12-4 and TRBJ1-2; 7 positions match TRBD1. The CDR3 length is 14 residues. Trimming cost V 4 bases and J 2 bases; bases outside gene matches: 4. The CDR3 DNA reads TGTGCCAGCAGTTCTAGGGGGCCCAACTATGGCTACACCTTC. It is translated as CASSSRGPNYGYTF.

This sequence joins TRBV18 and TRBJ2-7, with D possibly TRBD1 on 5 matching bases. The germline V gene has CDR1 KGHSH and CDR2 LQKENI. The CDR3 sequence is 14 residues long. Trimming cost V 3 bases and J 7 bases, with 16 bases left between them. For the CDR3, the DNA is TGTGCCAGCTCACCGGCCCCCAGGGTTGAGGAGCAGTACTTC. Its translation: CASSPAPRVEEQYF.

Ten or more counts support this clonotype. This sequence joins TRBV5-1 and TRBJ2-3; 10 bases line up with TRBD2. CDR3 length: 17 residues. J lost 4 bases, V lost 1 base, and 9 bases had no gene match. Germline-derived CDR1 and CDR2 are SGHRS and YFSETQ. The CDR3 DNA reads TGCGCCAGCAGCTTGTACCCATCTAGCGGGAGAGCAGATACGCAGTATTTT. Translating gives CASSLYPSSGRADTQYF.

Only a few counts were recorded for this clonotype. The gene calls are TRBV3-1 and TRBJ2-1, with D possibly being TRBD2 (5 bases). Trimming took off 1 base at V and 4 bases at J, with 11 bases between the two ends. Germline CDR1 is LGHDT and CDR2 is YNNKEL (reference sequence). There are 15 residues in the CDR3. CDR3 DNA sequence: TGTGCCAGCAGCCAAGTGGCGTCGGGGTACAATGAGCAGTTCTTC. Protein sequence: CASSQVASGYNEQFF.

Ten or more counts support this clonotype. The genes are TRBV5-1 and TRBJ1-1; D call uncertain. CDR1 and CDR2 (germline): SGHRS, YFSETQ. This CDR3 has 11 residues. V lost 4 bases and J lost 5, with 6 bases in between. The CDR3 is CASSGRTEAFF. CDR3 DNA sequence: TGCGCCAGCAGCGGGCGAACTGAAGCTTTCTTT.

This clonotype was observed a few times. The V and J genes are TRBV28 and TRBJ1-5; D not resolved. Trimming left V 4 bases short and J 2 bases short, with 15 bases between. Per the germline V gene, CDR1 is MDHEN and CDR2 is SYDVKM. The CDR3 is 16 amino acids. CDR3 bases: TGTGCCAGCAGTTCATTCCCCCAGAAAGGCAATCAGCCCCAGCATTTT. Amino acids: CASSSFPQKGNQPQHF.

This clonotype was recorded at least ten times. The chain recombines TRBV20-1 with TRBJ1-5; D may be TRBD1 (5 bases). Per germline, CDR1 DFQATT and CDR2 SNEGSKA (reference sequence). The V and J ends lost 6 bases and 3 bases respectively, with 12 bases between them. The CDR3 loop spans 13 amino acids. The CDR3 spells CSAKTGANQPQHF. CDR3 nucleotide sequence: TGCAGTGCCAAGACCGGGGCCAATCAGCCCCAGCATTTT.

V is TRBV7-2 and J is TRBJ2-7, with TRBD1 as a possible D gene (6 bases). CDR3 length equals 14 residues. CDR1 is SGHTA, CDR2 FQGNSA, per germline. V gave up 5 bases and J gave up 2 bases, with 13 bases separating them. As DNA, the CDR3 is TGTGCCAGCAGCCCCGCCCAGGGGCCCTACGAGCAGTACTTC. Translated: CASSPAQGPYEQYF.

This clonotype was observed at least ten times. This chain joins TRBV12-3 or TRBV12-4 and TRBJ2-5, with TRBD2 matching 15 bases. CDR3 length: 17 residues. Trimming cost V 6 bases and J 5 bases; bases outside gene matches: 10. For the CDR3, the DNA is TGTGCCAGCAGCCAAAGGACTAGCGGGGGGGCCGGGGAGACCCAGTACTTC. This gives the protein CASSQRTSGGAGETQYF.

There are many counts of this clonotype. The chain carries TRBV12-3 or TRBV12-4 and TRBJ2-6, with D unresolved. The CDR3 is 13 residues long. Trimming pared 7 bases from V and 4 bases from J, leaving 8 bases between. CDR3 sequence reads: CASTQRGANVLTF. The CDR3 bases are TGTGCCAGCACCCAGAGGGGGGCCAACGTCCTGACTTTC.

This clonotype was recorded many times. The V gene is TRBV4-2, the J gene TRBJ1-4, with 7 positions matching TRBD1. Germline CDR1 and CDR2: LGHNA and YNFKEQ. V was clipped by 2 bases and J by 7 bases; unmatched bases: 19. The CDR3 covers 19 residues. The CDR3 DNA sequence: TGTGCCAGCAGCCAACAGACCGGGACAGTCTCACGGCGGGTTGAAAAACTGTTTTTT. Its translation: CASSQQTGTVSRRVEKLFF.

The chain has TRBV13 and TRBJ2-1; 10 bases match TRBD1. The V gene's germline CDR1 is PRHDT and CDR2 FYEKMQ (reference sequence). The CDR3 runs to 15 residues. V lost 5 bases and J lost 6; bases outside the gene matches: 7. CDR3 in DNA: TGTGCCAGCAGCCTCCAGGGACAGGGGATCAATGAGCAGTTCTTC. As protein: CASSLQGQGINEQFF.

This clonotype was detected many times. The chain links TRBV6-5 to TRBJ2-3; D remains ambiguous. CDR3 size: 16 residues. V was shortened by 1 base and J by 0 bases, with 11 bases between the two germline ends. The V gene's germline CDR1 is MNHEY and CDR2 SVGAGI. The CDR3, as DNA: TGTGCCAGCAGTTACTTGAGTTGGACCAGCACAGATACGCAGTATTTT. This encodes CASSYLSWTSTDTQYF.

At least ten counts were recorded for this clonotype. The chain employs TRBV20-1 and TRBJ2-1; 9 bases agree with TRBD2. Germline-derived CDR1 and CDR2 are DFQATT and SNEGSKA (reference sequence). The CDR3 covers 14 residues. The junction had 7 bases not matched to a gene; V was cut back by 2 bases and J by 8 bases. The CDR3 DNA reads as TGCAGTGCTAGATTGCTAGCGGGACGCGATGAGCAGTTCTTC. Its protein is CSARLLAGRDEQFF.

The chain employs TRBV29-1 and TRBJ2-2; no clear D gene. Per the germline V gene, CDR1 is SQVTM and CDR2 is ANQGSEA. CDR3 length: 13 amino acids. Trimming stripped 3 bases from V and 1 base from J, with 6 bases between. The CDR3, as DNA: TGCAGCGTTGACAGCCAGAACACCGGGGAGCTGTTTTTT. It translates to CSVDSQNTGELFF.

The rearrangement joins TRBV7-8 to TRBJ1-3; D is undetermined. The V and J ends lost 3 bases and 0 bases respectively, with 9 bases between them. This CDR3 spans 15 amino acids. Germline CDR1 reads SGHVS; CDR2 reads FQNEAQ. The chain's CDR3 is CASSLRVPSGNTIYF. The CDR3 DNA sequence: TGTGCCAGCAGCTTGAGGGTCCCCTCTGGAAACACCATATATTTT.

This clonotype has ten or more counts. This chain joins TRBV10-3 and TRBJ1-2, with 7 bases identical to TRBD1. The CDR3 length is 17 residues. With V trimmed by 2 bases and J by 3 bases, 12 bases remained unmatched. The germline gives CDR1 ENHRY, CDR2 SYGVKD. The CDR3 DNA follows: TGTGCCATCAGTGAGAGGGGGGACAGAATCAATGACTATGGCTACACCTTC. Amino acids: CAISERGDRINDYGYTF.

The chain couples TRBV11-2 to TRBJ2-1; 11 bases fit TRBD2. Looked up from germline, CDR1 is SGHAT and CDR2 is FQNNGV. V dropped 0 bases and J dropped 2; count of bases not matched to a gene: 18. The CDR3 has 22 residues. CDR3 protein: CASSLDFRGASGGLRTYNEQFF. The CDR3 DNA is TGTGCCAGCAGCTTAGATTTTAGAGGAGCTAGCGGGGGGCTCCGCACCTACAATGAGCAGTTCTTC.

The V gene is TRBV20-1, the J gene TRBJ1-3; D might be TRBD1 (5 bases). V was pared by 3 bases and J by 3 bases, with 9 bases between. Per germline, CDR1 DFQATT and CDR2 SNEGSKA (reference sequence). The CDR3 has 13 amino acids. As DNA, the CDR3 is TGCAGTGCTAGTGGCGGGGGTGGAAACACCATATATTTT. Its protein product is CSASGGGGNTIYF.

There are many counts of this clonotype. The gene calls are TRBV14 and TRBJ1-3; D ambiguous. Germline loops: CDR1 SGHDN, CDR2 FVKESK. V lost 4 bases, J lost 0 bases, and 16 bases lay in between. CDR3 length: 17 amino acids. The DNA of the CDR3 is TGTGCCAGCAGCCCTACGATATTCGACTTCTCTGGAAACACCATATATTTT. Translation: CASSPTIFDFSGNTIYF.

The J gene is TRBJ2-1, the V gene TRBV19, with D perhaps given as TRBD1 or TRBD2 (5 bases each). This CDR3 has 15 amino acids. V lost 4 bases to trimming and J lost 3 bases, with 13 bases between them. Germline V CDR1 and CDR2: LNHDA, SQIVND (reference sequence). Here the CDR3 DNA reads TGTGCCAGTAGTACCGGGACGCTAGTCTACAATGAGCAGTTCTTC. Translation gives CASSTGTLVYNEQFF.

This clonotype was detected ten times or more. This chain links TRBV7-9 with TRBJ1-3; weak D call: TRBD1 (5 bases). This CDR3 is 16 amino acids long. Per the germline V gene, CDR1 is SEHNR and CDR2 is FQNEAQ (reference sequence). The V gene lost 3 bases and the J gene lost 2 bases, with 14 bases spanning the gap. The CDR3 region has the DNA TGTGCCAGCAGCTTTGGAGGGCCGGACACTGGAAACACCATATATTTT. This encodes CASSFGGPDTGNTIYF.

This clonotype was seen repeatedly, ten times or more. The chain couples TRBV12-3 or TRBV12-4 to TRBJ1-3, with D hard to call. The CDR3 runs 15 residues. Deletions cut 3 bases from V and 4 bases from J, with 13 bases between. The CDR3 DNA is TGTGCCAGCAGTTTCCAAGATCTCTGGGGAAACACCATATATTTT. This sequence encodes CASSFQDLWGNTIYF.

Many counts were recorded for this clonotype. In DNA, the CDR3 is TGTGCCAGCAGTTTAATAGGGCTCTCACCCCTCCACTTT. This gives the protein CASSLIGLSPLHF. The chain uses TRBV27 and TRBJ1-6, with D hard to call. Trimming took 2 bases from V and 10 from J, leaving 9 bases between them. CDR1 is MNHEY, CDR2 SMNVEV, per germline (reference sequence). The CDR3 contains 13 residues.

This clonotype was detected ten times or more. V and J are TRBV20-1 and TRBJ2-1; TRBD2 aligns across 9 bases. V dropped 1 base and J dropped 5; count of bases not matched to a gene: 12. The germline gives CDR1 DFQATT, CDR2 SNEGSKA (reference sequence). The CDR3 consists of 17 residues. CDR3 nucleotide sequence: TGCAGTGCTAGAGGTGCCCTGAGTAGCGGGAGCGACAATGAGCAGTTCTTC. Its translation is CSARGALSSGSDNEQFF.

This clonotype was counted only a few times. This chain uses TRBV29-1 with TRBJ1-5, with D perhaps matching TRBD1 (5 bases). The CDR3 contains 14 residues. Trimming removed 1 base from V and 6 bases from J, with 13 bases in between. CDR1 and CDR2 (germline): SQVTM, ANQGSEA. The CDR3 DNA reads as TGCAGCGTTGAAGTGGGGGGACGGGGTCAGCCCCAGCATTTT. This encodes CSVEVGGRGQPQHF.

This clonotype came up many times. The chain carries TRBV12-3 or TRBV12-4 and TRBJ2-3; D tentatively fits TRBD1 or TRBD2 (6 bases each). V lost 2 bases, J lost 2 bases, and 11 bases lay in between. The CDR3 is 15 amino acids. Here the CDR3 reads CASSLLRGVTDTQYF. For the CDR3, the DNA is TGTGCCAGCAGTTTACTAAGGGGGGTCACAGATACGCAGTATTTT.